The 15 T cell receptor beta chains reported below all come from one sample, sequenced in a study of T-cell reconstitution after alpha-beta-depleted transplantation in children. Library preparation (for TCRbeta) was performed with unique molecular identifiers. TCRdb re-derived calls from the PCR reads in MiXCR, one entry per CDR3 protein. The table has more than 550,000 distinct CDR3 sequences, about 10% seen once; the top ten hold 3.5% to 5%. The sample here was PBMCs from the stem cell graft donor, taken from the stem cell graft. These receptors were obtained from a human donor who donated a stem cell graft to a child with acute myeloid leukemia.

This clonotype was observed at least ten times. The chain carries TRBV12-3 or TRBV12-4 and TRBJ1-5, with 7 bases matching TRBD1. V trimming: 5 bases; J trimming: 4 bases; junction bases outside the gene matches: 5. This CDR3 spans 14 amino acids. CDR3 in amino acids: CASSPGTENQPQHF. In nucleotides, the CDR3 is TGTGCCAGCAGTCCCGGGACAGAAAATCAGCCCCAGCATTTT.

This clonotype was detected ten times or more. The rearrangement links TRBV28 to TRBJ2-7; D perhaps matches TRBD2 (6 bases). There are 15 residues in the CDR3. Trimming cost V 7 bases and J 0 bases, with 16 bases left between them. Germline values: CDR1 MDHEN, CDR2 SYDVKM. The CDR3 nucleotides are TGTGCCAGCAAACGGAGTAGCGGCCCCTCCTACGAGCAGTACTTC. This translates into CASKRSSGPSYEQYF.

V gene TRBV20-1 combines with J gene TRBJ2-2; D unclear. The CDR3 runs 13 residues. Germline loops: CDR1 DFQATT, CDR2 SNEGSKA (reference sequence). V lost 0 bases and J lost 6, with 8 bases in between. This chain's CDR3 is CSARDRPAGELFF. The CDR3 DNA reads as TGCAGTGCTAGAGATAGGCCGGCCGGGGAGCTGTTTTTT.

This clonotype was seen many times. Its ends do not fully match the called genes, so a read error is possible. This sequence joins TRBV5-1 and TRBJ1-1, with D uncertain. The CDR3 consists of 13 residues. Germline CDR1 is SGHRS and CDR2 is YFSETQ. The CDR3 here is CASSFGLNTEAFF. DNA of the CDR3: TGTGCCAGCAGCTTCGGGTTGAACACTGAAGCTTTCTTT.

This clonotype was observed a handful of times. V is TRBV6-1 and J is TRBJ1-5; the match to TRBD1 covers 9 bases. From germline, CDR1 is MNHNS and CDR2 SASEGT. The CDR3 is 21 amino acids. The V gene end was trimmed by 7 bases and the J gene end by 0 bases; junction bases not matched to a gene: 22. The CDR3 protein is CASTKGLGQGTITYSNQPQHF. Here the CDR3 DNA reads TGTGCCAGCACTAAAGGTCTGGGACAGGGAACGATTACTTATAGCAATCAGCCCCAGCATTTT.

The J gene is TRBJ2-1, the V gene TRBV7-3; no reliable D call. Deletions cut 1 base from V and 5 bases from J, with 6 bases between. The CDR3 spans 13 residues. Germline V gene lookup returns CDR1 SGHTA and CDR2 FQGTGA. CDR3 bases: TGTGCCAGCAGCTTAATTGGAGACAATGAGCAGTTCTTC. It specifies CASSLIGDNEQFF.

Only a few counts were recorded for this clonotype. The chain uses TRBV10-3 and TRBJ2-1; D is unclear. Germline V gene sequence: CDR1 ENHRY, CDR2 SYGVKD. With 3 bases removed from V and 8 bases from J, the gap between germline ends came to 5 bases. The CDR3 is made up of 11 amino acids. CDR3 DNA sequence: TGTGCCATCAGTGACCTAGATGAGCAGTTCTTC. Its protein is CAISDLDEQFF.

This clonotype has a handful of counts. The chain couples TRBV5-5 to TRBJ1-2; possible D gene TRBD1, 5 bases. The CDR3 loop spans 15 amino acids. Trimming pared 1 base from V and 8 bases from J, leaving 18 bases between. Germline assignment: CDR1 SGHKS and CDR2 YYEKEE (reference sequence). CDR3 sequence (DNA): TGTGCCAGCAGCTTGAATGGGGGGAAAATCGGGGGCTACACCTTC. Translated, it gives CASSLNGGKIGGYTF.

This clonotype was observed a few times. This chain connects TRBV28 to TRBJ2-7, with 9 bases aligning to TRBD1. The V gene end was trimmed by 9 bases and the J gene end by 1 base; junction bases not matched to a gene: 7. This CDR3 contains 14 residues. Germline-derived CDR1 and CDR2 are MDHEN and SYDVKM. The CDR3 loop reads CASSGTGTSYEQYF. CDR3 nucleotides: TGTGCCAGTTCCGGGACAGGGACGTCCTACGAGCAGTACTTC.

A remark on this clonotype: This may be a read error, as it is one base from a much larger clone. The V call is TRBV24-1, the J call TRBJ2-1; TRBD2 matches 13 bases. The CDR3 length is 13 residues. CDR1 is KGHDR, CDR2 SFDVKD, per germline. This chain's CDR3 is CTTSDDGLAGEFF. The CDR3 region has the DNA TGTACCACCAGTGACGATGGACTAGCGGGAGAGTTCTTC.

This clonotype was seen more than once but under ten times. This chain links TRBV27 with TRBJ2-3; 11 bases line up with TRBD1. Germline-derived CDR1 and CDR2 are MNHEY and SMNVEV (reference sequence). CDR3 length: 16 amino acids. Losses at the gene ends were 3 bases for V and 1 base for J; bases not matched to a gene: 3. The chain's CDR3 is CASSFEDRGRTDTQYF. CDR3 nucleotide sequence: TGTGCCAGCAGTTTTGAGGACAGGGGGCGCACAGATACGCAGTATTTT.

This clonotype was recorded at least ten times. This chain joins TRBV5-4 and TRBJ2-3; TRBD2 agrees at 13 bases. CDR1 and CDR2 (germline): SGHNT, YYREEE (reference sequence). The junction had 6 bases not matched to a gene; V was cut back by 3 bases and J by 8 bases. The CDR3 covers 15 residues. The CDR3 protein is CASSSRTSGSGTQYF. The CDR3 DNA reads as TGTGCCAGCAGCTCCCGGACTAGCGGGAGTGGTACGCAGTATTTT.

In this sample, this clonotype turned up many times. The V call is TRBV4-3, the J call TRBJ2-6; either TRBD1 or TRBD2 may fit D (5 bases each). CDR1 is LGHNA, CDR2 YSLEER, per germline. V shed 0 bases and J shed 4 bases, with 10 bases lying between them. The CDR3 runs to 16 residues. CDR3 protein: CASSQDRGDGANVLTF. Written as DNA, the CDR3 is TGCGCCAGCAGCCAAGATAGAGGGGACGGGGCCAACGTCCTGACTTTC.

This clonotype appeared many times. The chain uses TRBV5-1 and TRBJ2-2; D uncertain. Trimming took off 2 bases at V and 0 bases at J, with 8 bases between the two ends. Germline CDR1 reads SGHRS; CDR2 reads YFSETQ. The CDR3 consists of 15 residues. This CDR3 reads CASSLGSPNTGELFF. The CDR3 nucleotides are TGCGCCAGCAGCTTAGGGTCTCCGAACACCGGGGAGCTGTTTTTT.

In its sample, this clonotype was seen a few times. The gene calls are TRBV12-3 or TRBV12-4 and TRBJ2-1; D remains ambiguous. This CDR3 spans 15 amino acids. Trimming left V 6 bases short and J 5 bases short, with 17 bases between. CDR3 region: CASSPSGAANNEQFF. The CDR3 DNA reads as TGTGCCAGCAGCCCTTCTGGCGCAGCAAACAATGAGCAGTTCTTC.